This is a list of T cell receptor beta chains from one sample in a study of blood T cells in healthy people across ages. TCRdb fed the 5' RACE reads into MiXCR, producing one record per CDR3 protein. Of about 1.5 million distinct CDR3 sequences listed, roughly 40% are singletons. Sample: blood. The receptors shown here come from a woman younger than 35 in good health. Each CDR3 is given with its conserved first and last residue. The order of the fields is V gene, J gene, clone size, D gene, CDR3 DNA, CDR3 protein. A D gene is named only where the DNA matches it firmly. Clone sizes are given selectively: once, few, many, or a class where the clone is expanded.

>TRBV24-1|TRBJ2-3|NA|TRBD2
TGTGCCACCGTTATACCCCCACTAGCGGGGATTCTCACAGATACGCAGTATTTT
CATVIPPLAGILTDTQYF
>TRBV27|TRBJ2-1|NA|TRBD2
TGTGCCAGCAGAATTAGCGGGAAAGACAATGAGCAGTTCTTC
CASRISGKDNEQFF
>TRBV6-1|TRBJ1-2|few|NA
TGTGCCAGCACCCCAGTTAACTATGGCTACACCTTC
CASTPVNYGYTF
>TRBV30|TRBJ2-7|few|NA
TGTGCCTGGAGGTGGGGGGAAAACTCCTACGAGCAGTACTTC
CAWRWGENSYEQYF
>TRBV29-1|TRBJ2-3|NA|TRBD2
TGCAGCGGGGGACTAGCGGGGGGTTTTACAGATACGCAGTATTTT
CSGGLAGGFTDTQYF
>TRBV2|TRBJ1-6|NA|TRBD1
TGTGCCAGCAGACCAGACAGGGTTAATTCACCCCTCCACTTT
CASRPDRVNSPLHF
>TRBV28|TRBJ2-5|NA|NA
TGTGCCAGCAGTTTAAGGCAGGGGATGGGAGAGACCCAGTACTTC
CASSLRQGMGETQYF
>TRBV5-1|TRBJ2-6|NA|TRBD2
TGCGCCAGCAGCTCGGGACTAGCGGGAGCTGGGGCCAACGTCCTGACTTTC
CASSSGLAGAGANVLTF
>TRBV6-2/TRBV6-3|TRBJ1-4|NA|NA
TGTGCCAGCAGCCAACCTCTCCTGAGAGGGGTGTTTTTT
CASSQPLLRGVFF
>TRBV9|TRBJ1-4|few|NA
TGTGCCAGCAGCGTAGGGGCAGGGCACCGCGAAAAACTGTTTTTT
CASSVGAGHREKLFF
>TRBV9|TRBJ2-2|NA|TRBD1
TGTGCCAGCAGCGAGAGGGACAGGAACACCGGGGAGCTGTTTTTT
CASSERDRNTGELFF
>TRBV20-1|TRBJ2-5|NA|TRBD1
TGCAGTGCTAGATTGACAGGGGTAGAGACCCAGTACTTC
CSARLTGVETQYF
>TRBV5-1|TRBJ2-5|NA|TRBD2
TGCGCCAGCAGCTTGGGGGGACTAGCGGGGATTTACCAAGAGACCCAGTACTTC
CASSLGGLAGIYQETQYF
>TRBV6-6|TRBJ2-7|NA|TRBD2
TGTGCCAGCAGTGCAGACGGGACTAGCCGCCGAGAGCAGTACTTC
CASSADGTSRREQYF
>TRBV20-1|TRBJ2-7|NA|TRBD2
TGCAGTGCTAGAGAAACTAGCGGGGGGGGTTACGAGCAGTACTTC
CSARETSGGGYEQYF
>TRBV3-1|TRBJ2-3|NA|NA
TGTGCCAGCAGCCAAGGTTTGACTAGTCCGCCAGATACGCAGTATTTT
CASSQGLTSPPDTQYF
>TRBV7-3|TRBJ2-7|NA|TRBD2
TGTGCCAGCAGCTTACGTGGCGGGGGTACGTCCTACGAGCAGTACTTC
CASSLRGGGTSYEQYF
>TRBV29-1|TRBJ2-3|NA|TRBD2
TGCAGCGTTGAGAGGACCACTAGCGGGCTAATGTATACGCAGTATTTT
CSVERTTSGLMYTQYF
>TRBV27|TRBJ2-5|NA|TRBD2
TGTGCCAGCAGGGGGCTTACTAGCGGGGTGATCCAAGAGACCCAGTACTTC
CASRGLTSGVIQETQYF
>TRBV12-3/TRBV12-4|TRBJ2-6|NA|NA
TGTGCCAACGCCAGGGTCTCTGGGGCCAACGTCCTGACTTTC
CANARVSGANVLTF
>TRBV29-1|TRBJ2-2|NA|NA
TGCAGCGTTGGCAGGAGAACCGGGGAGCTGTTTTTT
CSVGRRTGELFF
>TRBV20-1|TRBJ2-3|NA|TRBD1
TGCAGCTTGGGGGGGACAGGGGCCCCTTCTAGCACAGATACGCAGTATTTT
CSLGGTGAPSSTDTQYF
>TRBV20-1|TRBJ1-2|NA|NA
TGCAGTGCTAGAGATCGGTACAGGGCAATTAGCTATGGCTACACCTTC
CSARDRYRAISYGYTF
>TRBV3-1|TRBJ1-5|NA|NA
TGTGCCAGCAGCCATCCCCCCGCCCCCCTCCAGCCCCAGCATTTT
CASSHPPAPLQPQHF
>TRBV5-1|TRBJ2-2|NA|TRBD2
TGCGCCAGCAGTCCGGGGGGGCCTCACACCGGGGAGCTGTTTTTT
CASSPGGPHTGELFF
>TRBV10-3|TRBJ2-3|many|TRBD2
TGTGCCATCAGTGACTTCGTTAGCGGGAGTGCAGATACGCAGTATTTT
CAISDFVSGSADTQYF
>TRBV9|TRBJ1-2|NA|NA
TGTGCCAGCAGCGTAGAAATAGGGTATGGCTACACCTTC
CASSVEIGYGYTF
>TRBV6-1|TRBJ2-2|NA|TRBD2
TGTGCCAGCAGTGAAGGGACTAGCGGGAACACCGGGGAGCTGTTTTTT
CASSEGTSGNTGELFF
>TRBV29-1|TRBJ2-7|few|NA
TGCAGCGTTGGGAGCGACGAGCAGTACTTC
CSVGSDEQYF
>TRBV19|TRBJ2-1|few|TRBD1
TGTGCCAGTAGTATTGGGACAGGGCAGGGTCATGAGCAGTTCTTC
CASSIGTGQGHEQFF
>TRBV20-1|TRBJ2-3|NA|NA
TGCAGTGCTACCCTAGGGGGGGGCACAGATACGCAGTATTTT
CSATLGGGTDTQYF
>TRBV11-1|TRBJ2-1|few|TRBD2
TGTGCCAGCAGCTGGGAGGGGTACACGAATGAGCAGTTCTTC
CASSWEGYTNEQFF
>TRBV12-3/TRBV12-4|TRBJ2-1|NA|TRBD2
TGTGCCAGCAGTTTTTGGGTCAGCGGGACTTCCAACCCTAATGAGCAGTTCTTC
CASSFWVSGTSNPNEQFF
>TRBV12-3/TRBV12-4|TRBJ1-1|NA|NA
TGTGCCAGCAGTCCGGTGTTTACGGGCTCGGGCTCTGAAGCTTTCTTT
CASSPVFTGSGSEAFF
>TRBV27|TRBJ2-6|many|NA
TGTGCCAGCAGTCCTAGGGTCTCTGGGGCCAACGTCCTGACTTTC
CASSPRVSGANVLTF
>TRBV27|TRBJ2-7|NA|TRBD2
TGTGCCAGCAGTAAACTAGCGGGGGGGCTCGAGCAGTACTTC
CASSKLAGGLEQYF
>TRBV14|TRBJ2-5|few|NA
TGTGCCAGCAGCCGAGCCATTTCCGAGACCCAGTACTTC
CASSRAISETQYF
>TRBV21-1|TRBJ2-7|NA|NA
TGTGCCAGCAGCCGGGAGGTGGTGGGGGAGCAGTACTTC
CASSREVVGEQYF
>TRBV9|TRBJ1-3|NA|NA
TGTGCCAGCAGCCCCCAGGGAGGCACCATATATTTT
CASSPQGGTIYF
>TRBV6-2/TRBV6-3|TRBJ2-5|many|TRBD2
TGTGCCAGCAAGTACCGGACTAGCGGCAACCAAGAGACCCAGTACTTC
CASKYRTSGNQETQYF
>TRBV24-1|TRBJ2-1|NA|TRBD1
TGTGCCACCAGCGACTCCTCGGGGACAGGGTTAGACAATGAGCAGTTCTTC
CATSDSSGTGLDNEQFF